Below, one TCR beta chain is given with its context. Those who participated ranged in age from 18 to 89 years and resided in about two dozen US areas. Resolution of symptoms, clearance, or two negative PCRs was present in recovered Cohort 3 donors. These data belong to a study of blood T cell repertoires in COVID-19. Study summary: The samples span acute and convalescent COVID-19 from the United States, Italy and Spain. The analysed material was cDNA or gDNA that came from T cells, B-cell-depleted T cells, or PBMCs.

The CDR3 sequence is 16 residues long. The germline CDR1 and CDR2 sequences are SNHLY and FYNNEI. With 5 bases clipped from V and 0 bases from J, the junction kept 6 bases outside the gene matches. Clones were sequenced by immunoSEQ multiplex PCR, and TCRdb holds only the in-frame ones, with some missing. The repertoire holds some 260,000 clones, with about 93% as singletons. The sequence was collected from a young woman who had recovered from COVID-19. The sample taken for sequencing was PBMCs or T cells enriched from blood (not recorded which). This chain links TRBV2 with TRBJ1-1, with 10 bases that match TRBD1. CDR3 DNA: TGTGCCAGCAGTTTTGACAGGGGGCAAATGAACACTGAAGCTTTCTTT. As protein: CASSFDRGQMNTEAFF.